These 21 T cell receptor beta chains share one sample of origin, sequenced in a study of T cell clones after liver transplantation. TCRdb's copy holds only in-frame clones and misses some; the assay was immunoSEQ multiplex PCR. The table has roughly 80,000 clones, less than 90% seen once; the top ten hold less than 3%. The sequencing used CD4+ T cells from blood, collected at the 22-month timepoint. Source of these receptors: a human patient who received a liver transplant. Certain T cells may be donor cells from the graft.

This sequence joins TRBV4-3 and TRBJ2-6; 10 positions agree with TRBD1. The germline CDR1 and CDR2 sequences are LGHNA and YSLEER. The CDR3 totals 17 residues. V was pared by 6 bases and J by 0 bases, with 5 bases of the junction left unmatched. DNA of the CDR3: TGCGCCAGCAGTTCGACAGGGGGCTTCTCTGGGGCCAACGTCCTGACTTTC. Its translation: CASSSTGGFSGANVLTF.

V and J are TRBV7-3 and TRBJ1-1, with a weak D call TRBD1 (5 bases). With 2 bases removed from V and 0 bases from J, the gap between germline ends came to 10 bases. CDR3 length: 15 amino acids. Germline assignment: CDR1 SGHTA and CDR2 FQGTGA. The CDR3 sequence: CASSLWGGMNTEAFF. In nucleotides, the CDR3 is TGTGCCAGCAGCTTATGGGGCGGCATGAACACTGAAGCTTTCTTT.

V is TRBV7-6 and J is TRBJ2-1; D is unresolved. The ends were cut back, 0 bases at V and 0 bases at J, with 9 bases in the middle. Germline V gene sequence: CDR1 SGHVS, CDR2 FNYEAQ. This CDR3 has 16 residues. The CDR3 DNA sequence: TGTGCCAGCAGCTTAGCCGGGCACCGCTCCTACAATGAGCAGTTCTTC. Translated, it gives CASSLAGHRSYNEQFF.

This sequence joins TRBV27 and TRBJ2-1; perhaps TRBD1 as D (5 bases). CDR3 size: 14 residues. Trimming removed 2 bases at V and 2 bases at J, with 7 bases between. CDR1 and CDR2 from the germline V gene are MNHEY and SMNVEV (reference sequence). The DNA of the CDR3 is TGTGCCAGCAGTTTAAGGGGCACCTACAATGAGCAGTTCTTC. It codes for CASSLRGTYNEQFF.

CDR3 sequence (DNA): TGTGCCAGCGCCAGACAGCGGGGGGAAGCTTTCTTT. Its protein is CASARQRGEAFF. This chain links TRBV9 with TRBJ1-1; a possible D gene is TRBD1 (5 bases). CDR1 is SGDLS, CDR2 YYNGEE, per germline. The CDR3 spans 12 residues. The V and J ends lost 7 bases and 8 bases respectively, with 15 bases between them. The full variable domain, rest sourced from reference TRBV9 and TRBJ1-1, is DSGVTQTPKHLITATGQRVTLRCSPRSGDLSVYWYQQSLDQGLQFLIQYYNGEERAKGNILERFSAQQFPDLHSELNLSSLELGDSALYFCASARQRGEAFFGQGTRLTVV.

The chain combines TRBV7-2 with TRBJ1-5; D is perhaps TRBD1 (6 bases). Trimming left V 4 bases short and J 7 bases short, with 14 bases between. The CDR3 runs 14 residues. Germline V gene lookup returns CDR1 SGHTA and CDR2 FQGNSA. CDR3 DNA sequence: TGTGCCAGCAGCTACAGGACAGTTTCGCAGCCCCAGCATTTT. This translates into CASSYRTVSQPQHF.

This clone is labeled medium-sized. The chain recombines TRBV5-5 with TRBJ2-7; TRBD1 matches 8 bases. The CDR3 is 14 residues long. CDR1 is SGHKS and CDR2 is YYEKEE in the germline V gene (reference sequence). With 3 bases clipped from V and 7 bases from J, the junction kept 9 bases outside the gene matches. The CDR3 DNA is TGTGCCAGCAGCTCAATACTTACAGGGGGAGAGCAGTACTTC. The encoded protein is CASSSILTGGEQYF.

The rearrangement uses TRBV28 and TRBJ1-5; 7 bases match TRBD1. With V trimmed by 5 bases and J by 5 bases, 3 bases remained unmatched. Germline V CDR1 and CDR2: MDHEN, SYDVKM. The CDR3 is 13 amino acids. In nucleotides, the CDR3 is TGTGCCAGCAGTGACGACAGGGATCAGCCCCAGCATTTT. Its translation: CASSDDRDQPQHF.

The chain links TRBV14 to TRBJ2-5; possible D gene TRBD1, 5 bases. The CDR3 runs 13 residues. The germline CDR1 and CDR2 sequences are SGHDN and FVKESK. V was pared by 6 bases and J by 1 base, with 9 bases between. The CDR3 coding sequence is TGTGCCAGCAGTCGACAGCTCCAAGAGACCCAGTACTTC. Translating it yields CASSRQLQETQYF. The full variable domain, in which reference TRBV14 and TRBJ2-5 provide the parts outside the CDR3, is EAGVTQFPSHSVIEKGQTVTLRCDPISGHDNLYWYRRVMGKEIKFLLHFVKESKQDESGMPNNRFLAERTGGTYSTLKVQPAELEDSGVYFCASSRQLQETQYFGPGTRLLVL.

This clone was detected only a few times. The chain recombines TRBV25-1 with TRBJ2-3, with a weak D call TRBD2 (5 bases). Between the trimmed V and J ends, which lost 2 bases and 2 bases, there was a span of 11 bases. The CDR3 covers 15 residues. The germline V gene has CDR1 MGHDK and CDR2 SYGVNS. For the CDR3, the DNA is TGTGCCAGCAGTGAAAGCGGTGCGAACACAGATACGCAGTATTTT. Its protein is CASSESGANTDTQYF.

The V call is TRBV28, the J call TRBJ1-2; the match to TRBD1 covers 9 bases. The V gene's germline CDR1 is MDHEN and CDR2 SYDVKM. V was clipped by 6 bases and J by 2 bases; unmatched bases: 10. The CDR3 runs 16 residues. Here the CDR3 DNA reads TGTGCCAGCAGCGCTATCAACAGGGGGCCGAACTATGGCTACACCTTC. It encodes CASSAINRGPNYGYTF.

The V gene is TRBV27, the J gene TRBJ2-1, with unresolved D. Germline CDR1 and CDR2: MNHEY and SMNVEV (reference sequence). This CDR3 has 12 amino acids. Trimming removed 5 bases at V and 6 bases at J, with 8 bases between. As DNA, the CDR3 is TGTGCCAGCAGTCCCCGGCCCAATGAGCAGTTCTTC. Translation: CASSPRPNEQFF.

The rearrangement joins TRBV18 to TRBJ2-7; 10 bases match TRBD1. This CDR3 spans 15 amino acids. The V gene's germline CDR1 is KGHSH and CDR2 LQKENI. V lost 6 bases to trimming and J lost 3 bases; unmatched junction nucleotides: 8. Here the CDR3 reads CASSPGQGRIYEQYF. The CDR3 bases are TGTGCCAGCTCGCCGGGACAGGGGAGGATCTACGAGCAGTACTTC.

The CDR3 nucleotides read TGCGCCAGCAGCCAAGCGGGGCTAGACCAAGAGACCCAGTACTTC. It yields the protein CASSQAGLDQETQYF. V and J are TRBV4-1 and TRBJ2-5, with D perhaps assigned TRBD1 or TRBD2 (5 bases each). Trimming shortened V by 1 base and J by 0 bases, and 9 bases separated the two germline ends. Per germline, CDR1 MGHRA and CDR2 YSYEKL. CDR3 length: 15 amino acids.

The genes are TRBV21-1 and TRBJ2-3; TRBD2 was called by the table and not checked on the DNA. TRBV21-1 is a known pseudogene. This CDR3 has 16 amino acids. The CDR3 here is CASTKTTRSISDTQYF. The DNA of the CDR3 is TGTGCCAGCACCAAAACCACTAGATCAATATCAGATACGCAGTATTTT.

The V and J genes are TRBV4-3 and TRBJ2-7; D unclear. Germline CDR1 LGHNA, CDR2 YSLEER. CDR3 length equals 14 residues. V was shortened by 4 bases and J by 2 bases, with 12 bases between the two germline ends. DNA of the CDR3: TGCGCCAGCAGCCTAATTAATCAGCCCTACGAGCAGTACTTC. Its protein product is CASSLINQPYEQYF.

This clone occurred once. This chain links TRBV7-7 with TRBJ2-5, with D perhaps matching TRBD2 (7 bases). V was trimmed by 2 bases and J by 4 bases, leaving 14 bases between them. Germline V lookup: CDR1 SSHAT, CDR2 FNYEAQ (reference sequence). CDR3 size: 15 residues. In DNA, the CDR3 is TGTGCCAGCAGCTTAAACCCAGGGGAGGGAGAGACCCAGTACTTC. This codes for CASSLNPGEGETQYF. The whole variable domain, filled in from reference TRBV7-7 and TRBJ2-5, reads GAGVSQSPRYKVTKRGQDVTLRCDPISSHATLYWYQQALGQGPEFLTYFNYEAQPDKSGLPSDRFSAERPEGSISTLTIQRTEQRDSAMYRCASSLNPGEGETQYFGPGTRLLVL.

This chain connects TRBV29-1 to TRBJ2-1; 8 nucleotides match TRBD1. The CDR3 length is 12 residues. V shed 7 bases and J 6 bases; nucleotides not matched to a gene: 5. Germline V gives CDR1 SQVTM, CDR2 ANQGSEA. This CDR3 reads CSGTTGGNEQFF. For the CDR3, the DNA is TGCAGCGGAACTACAGGGGGCAATGAGCAGTTCTTC.

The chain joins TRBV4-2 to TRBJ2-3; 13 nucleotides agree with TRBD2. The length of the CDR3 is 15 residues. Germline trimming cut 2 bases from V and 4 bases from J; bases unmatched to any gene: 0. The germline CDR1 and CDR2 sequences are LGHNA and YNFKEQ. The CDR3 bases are TGTGCCAGCAGCCAAACTAGCGGGGGGGCAGATACGCAGTATTTT. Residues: CASSQTSGGADTQYF.

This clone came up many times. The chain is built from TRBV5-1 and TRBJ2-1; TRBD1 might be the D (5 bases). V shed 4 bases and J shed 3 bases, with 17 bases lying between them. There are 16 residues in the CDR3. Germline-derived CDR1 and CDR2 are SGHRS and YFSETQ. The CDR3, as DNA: TGCGCCAGCAGCCGAACAGGAACAGAAAACTACAATGAGCAGTTCTTC. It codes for CASSRTGTENYNEQFF.

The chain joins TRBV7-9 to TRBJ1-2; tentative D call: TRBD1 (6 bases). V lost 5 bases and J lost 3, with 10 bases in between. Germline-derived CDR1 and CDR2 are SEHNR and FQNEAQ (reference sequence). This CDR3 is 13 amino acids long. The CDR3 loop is CASSGGADYGYTF. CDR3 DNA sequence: TGTGCCAGCAGCGGGGGGGCGGACTATGGCTACACCTTC.